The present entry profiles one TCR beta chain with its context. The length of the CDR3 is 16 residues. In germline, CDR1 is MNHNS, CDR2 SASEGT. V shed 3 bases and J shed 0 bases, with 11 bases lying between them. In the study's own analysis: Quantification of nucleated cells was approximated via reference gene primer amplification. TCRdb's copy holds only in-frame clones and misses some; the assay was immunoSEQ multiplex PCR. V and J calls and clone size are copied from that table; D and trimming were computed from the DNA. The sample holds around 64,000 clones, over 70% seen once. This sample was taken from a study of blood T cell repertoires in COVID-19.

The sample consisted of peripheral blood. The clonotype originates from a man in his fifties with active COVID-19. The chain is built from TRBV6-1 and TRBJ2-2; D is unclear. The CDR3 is CASSDLGFANTGELFF. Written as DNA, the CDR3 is TGTGCCAGCAGTGATCTTGGCTTCGCGAACACCGGGGAGCTGTTTTTT.